Listed below are T cell receptor beta chains from one sample, sequenced in a study of blood T cell repertoires in COVID-19. The table came from immunoSEQ multiplex PCR; TCRdb's copy has only in-frame clones and leaves some out. The table shows 90,000 to 130,000 clones, with roughly four fifths occurring only once. Sample: peripheral blood. The receptors were gathered from a woman between 70 and 85 years old with acute or convalescent COVID-19. CDR3s include the opening cysteine and the closing phenylalanine or tryptophan. The order of the fields is D gene, V gene, J gene, clone size, CDR3 DNA, CDR3 protein. The D gene is left open where the match is weak. Size values are once, few and many counts, or a class for expanded clones, and some rows have none.

d_call: NA
v_call: TRBV5-4
j_call: TRBJ2-1
clone_size: NA
cdr3_nt: TGTGCCAGCAGCTTGAGTTTGCAATTAGGCGAGGATGAGCAGTTCTTC
cdr3_aa: CASSLSLQLGEDEQFF

d_call: NA
v_call: TRBV5-5
j_call: TRBJ2-1
clone_size: NA
cdr3_nt: TGTGCCAGCAGCTTGTTGGCAGCGGCCTACAATGAGCAGTTCTTC
cdr3_aa: CASSLLAAAYNEQFF

d_call: TRBD1
v_call: TRBV5-4
j_call: TRBJ1-6
clone_size: NA
cdr3_nt: TGTGCCAGCAGCTCGAGACAGGGTGGGGCTTCACCCCTCCACTTT
cdr3_aa: CASSSRQGGASPLHF

d_call: NA
v_call: TRBV6-2/TRBV6-3
j_call: TRBJ2-7
clone_size: NA
cdr3_nt: TGTGCCAGCAGCCAAAGGAGAAACCGGGACATATTAGGGCAGTACTTC
cdr3_aa: CASSQRRNRDILGQYF

d_call: TRBD1
v_call: TRBV5-1
j_call: TRBJ1-2
clone_size: NA
cdr3_nt: TGCGCCAGCAGCATGGACAGGGGGTACTATGGCTACACCTTC
cdr3_aa: CASSMDRGYYGYTF

d_call: TRBD1
v_call: TRBV5-1
j_call: TRBJ1-5
clone_size: NA
cdr3_nt: TGCGCCAGCAGCCCATCTGCCCAGGGGGGCGGTCAGCCCCAGCATTTT
cdr3_aa: CASSPSAQGGGQPQHF

d_call: NA
v_call: TRBV27
j_call: TRBJ1-4
clone_size: NA
cdr3_nt: TGTGCCAGCGCTACCATGGGGGGGTTGGTGTTTTTT
cdr3_aa: CASATMGGLVFF

d_call: NA
v_call: TRBV28
j_call: TRBJ1-5
clone_size: few
cdr3_nt: TGTGCCAGCAGTACCCGCCGAAAGTCCTATAGCAATCAGCCCCAGCATTTT
cdr3_aa: CASSTRRKSYSNQPQHF

d_call: TRBD1
v_call: TRBV7-9
j_call: TRBJ2-3
clone_size: NA
cdr3_nt: TGTGCCAGCAGCTCCAAGGGGGCCGAATCAGATACGCAGTATTTT
cdr3_aa: CASSSKGAESDTQYF

d_call: TRBD1
v_call: TRBV7-9
j_call: TRBJ2-1
clone_size: NA
cdr3_nt: TGTGCCAGCAGCTTATCGACAGGGGATCTCCATGAGCAGTTCTTC
cdr3_aa: CASSLSTGDLHEQFF

d_call: TRBD2
v_call: TRBV5-1
j_call: TRBJ2-1
clone_size: NA
cdr3_nt: TGCGCCAGCAGCCCTAGCGGGAGGGACTCCTACAATGAGCAGTTCTTC
cdr3_aa: CASSPSGRDSYNEQFF

d_call: NA
v_call: TRBV30
j_call: TRBJ1-5
clone_size: NA
cdr3_nt: TGTGCCTGGAGTGTACCTCAGGCCCCTAGCAATCAGCCCCAGCATTTT
cdr3_aa: CAWSVPQAPSNQPQHF

d_call: TRBD1
v_call: TRBV10-3
j_call: TRBJ1-2
clone_size: NA
cdr3_nt: TGTGCCATCAGTCTGGACAGGGGGCCGGTCTATGGCTACACCTTC
cdr3_aa: CAISLDRGPVYGYTF

d_call: NA
v_call: TRBV7-9
j_call: TRBJ2-5
clone_size: NA
cdr3_nt: TGTGCCAGCAGGCACCACCTTACTAAGGGACAACGGGACCAAGAGACCCAGTACTTC
cdr3_aa: CASRHHLTKGQRDQETQYF

d_call: TRBD1
v_call: TRBV19
j_call: TRBJ1-1
clone_size: NA
cdr3_nt: TGTGCCAGTAGTATTGGGACAGGGGTCTGGGGGGACACTGAAGCTTTCTTT
cdr3_aa: CASSIGTGVWGDTEAFF

d_call: NA
v_call: TRBV18
j_call: TRBJ1-2
clone_size: few
cdr3_nt: TGTGCCAGCTCACCACGACAGTGGGACTATGGCTACACCTTC
cdr3_aa: CASSPRQWDYGYTF

d_call: NA
v_call: TRBV6-4
j_call: TRBJ2-1
clone_size: NA
cdr3_nt: TGTGCCAGCAGGGGTCTCAGGGAAACCTACAATGAGCAGTTCTTC
cdr3_aa: CASRGLRETYNEQFF

d_call: NA
v_call: TRBV28
j_call: TRBJ2-7
clone_size: NA
cdr3_nt: TGTGCCAGCAGCAGGGCAGGCCCTTCCTACGAGCAGTACTTC
cdr3_aa: CASSRAGPSYEQYF

d_call: TRBD1
v_call: TRBV5-8
j_call: TRBJ1-2
clone_size: NA
cdr3_nt: TGTGCCAGCAGCCTTGTGCCGGGACAGGGGGCAAATGGCTACACCTTC
cdr3_aa: CASSLVPGQGANGYTF

d_call: NA
v_call: TRBV19
j_call: TRBJ2-5
clone_size: NA
cdr3_nt: TGTGCCAGTAGTGTACAGGGAGCGGCAGAGACCCAGTACTTC
cdr3_aa: CASSVQGAAETQYF

d_call: NA
v_call: TRBV12-3/TRBV12-4
j_call: TRBJ1-5
clone_size: few
cdr3_nt: TGTGCCAGCAGTAGACGGGTCAATCAGCCCCAGCATTTT
cdr3_aa: CASSRRVNQPQHF

d_call: TRBD1
v_call: TRBV3-1/TRBV3-2
j_call: TRBJ1-2
clone_size: few
cdr3_nt: TGTGCCAGCAGCCAAGAAAGGACAGGGGCCACCGACAACTATGGCTACACCTTC
cdr3_aa: CASSQERTGATDNYGYTF